The 23 T cell receptor beta chains in this list originate from one sample, sequenced in a study of blood T cell repertoires in COVID-19. Repertoires were generated with immunoSEQ multiplex PCR, while TCRdb's copy carries only in-frame clones and drops some. The sample yields a few hundred thousand clones, approximately 90% seen once. Sequenced: peripheral blood. These receptors came from a woman in her forties or fifties who had recovered from COVID-19.

V usage is TRBV19 and J usage is TRBJ1-1; 8 bases agree with TRBD1. This CDR3 has 12 amino acids. J lost 3 bases, V lost 6 bases, and 0 bases had no gene match. CDR1 is LNHDA and CDR2 is SQIVND in the germline V gene (reference sequence). The CDR3 is CASRQGDTEAFF. In DNA, the CDR3 is TGTGCCAGTAGACAGGGGGACACTGAAGCTTTCTTT.

CDR3: CASSFPQFAYGYTF. Written as DNA, the CDR3 is TGTGCCAGCAGTTTCCCCCAGTTCGCTTATGGCTACACCTTC. The chain couples TRBV5-4 to TRBJ1-2; D gene unclear. The germline V gene encodes CDR1 SGHNT and CDR2 YYREEE (reference sequence). The CDR3 runs to 14 residues. Trimming took 5 bases from V and 5 from J, leaving 16 bases between them.

This clone was detected only once. CDR3 DNA: TGTGCCACCAGTGACCCTCGAAGAGCGAACACCGGGGAGCTGTTTTTT. Translation: CATSDPRRANTGELFF. The V gene is TRBV24-1, the J gene TRBJ2-2; D is unclear. Per the germline V gene, CDR1 is KGHDR and CDR2 is SFDVKD. V was pared by 4 bases and J by 0 bases, with 11 bases between. CDR3 length equals 16 residues.

The V gene is TRBV9, the J gene TRBJ1-6; TRBD1 matches 9 bases. Germline V CDR1 and CDR2: SGDLS, YYNGEE. The CDR3 extends over 16 amino acids. V was pared by 4 bases and J by 8 bases, with 10 bases of the junction left unmatched. DNA of the CDR3: TGTGCCAGCAGCCCCTGGGGGACAGGGAGTTATTCACCCCTCCACTTT. Its protein product is CASSPWGTGSYSPLHF.

The chain combines TRBV7-9 with TRBJ1-1; no definite D call. This CDR3 has 13 residues. Trimming pared 4 bases from V and 6 bases from J, leaving 12 bases between. In germline, CDR1 is SEHNR, CDR2 FQNEAQ (reference sequence). CDR3 in amino acids: CASSSSGGPEAFF. For the CDR3, the DNA is TGTGCCAGCAGCTCTTCAGGTGGGCCTGAAGCTTTCTTT.

CDR3 DNA: TGTGCCAGCAGAAAGACAGGGGTTAACACCGGGGAGCTGTTTTTT. Translation gives CASRKTGVNTGELFF. The rearrangement uses TRBV6-4 and TRBJ2-2; 8 bases match TRBD1. The CDR3 contains 15 residues. From germline, CDR1 is MRHNA and CDR2 SNTAGT. With V trimmed by 6 bases and J by 2 bases, 5 bases remained unmatched.

This clone turned up a few times. The rearrangement links TRBV7-3 to TRBJ2-1; TRBD2 aligns across 11 bases. This CDR3 contains 13 residues. After removal of 5 bases from V and 7 bases from J, the junction contained 1 base not matched to a gene. Germline V gene sequence: CDR1 SGHTA, CDR2 FQGTGA. CDR3 DNA sequence: TGTGCCAGCAGCCGGACTAGCGGGAATGAGCAGTTCTTC. Translating gives CASSRTSGNEQFF.

The chain carries TRBV3-1 (or the pseudogene TRBV3-2) and TRBJ1-1; 7 nucleotides line up with TRBD1. The CDR3 extends over 15 amino acids. Germline V lookup: CDR1 LGHDT, CDR2 YNNKEL (reference sequence). V shed 4 bases and J 4 bases; nucleotides not matched to a gene: 9. CDR3 nucleotide sequence: TGTGCCAGCAGCCCCCGCCCGACAGGGCCCACTGAAGCTTTCTTT. Protein product: CASSPRPTGPTEAFF.

The J gene is TRBJ2-5, the V gene TRBV2; 9 bases are shared with TRBD2. Germline assignment: CDR1 SNHLY and CDR2 FYNNEI. V dropped 8 bases and J dropped 5; count of bases not matched to a gene: 18. The length of the CDR3 is 17 residues. Written as DNA, the CDR3 is TGTGCCAGCCCGCCACCCGGGGGACTAGCATGGAGGGAGACCCAGTACTTC. Amino acid sequence: CASPPPGGLAWRETQYF.

The chain links TRBV24-1 to TRBJ2-7; 8 positions agree with TRBD1. Per germline, CDR1 KGHDR and CDR2 SFDVKD. Trimming cost V 7 bases and J 0 bases; bases outside gene matches: 4. CDR3 length: 14 amino acids. CDR3 sequence (DNA): TGTGCCACCAGGGGACAGGCTTGCTCCTACGAGCAGTACTTC. Its protein is CATRGQACSYEQYF.

The rearrangement uses TRBV6-2 or TRBV6-3 and TRBJ2-7; 13 bases align to TRBD2. CDR3 size: 18 residues. Unmatched junction bases numbered 13, after V lost 4 bases and J lost 4 bases. Germline CDR1 reads MNHEY; CDR2 reads SVGEGT. The CDR3 coding sequence is TGTGCCAGCAGTTCCCTCGTTTGGGGGACTAGCGGGAAGTACGAGCAGTACTTC. Protein sequence: CASSSLVWGTSGKYEQYF.

V and J are TRBV6-5 and TRBJ1-6, with TRBD1 identical over 7 bases. This CDR3 comprises 15 residues. V dropped 5 bases and J dropped 8; count of bases not matched to a gene: 9. Germline CDR1 MNHEY, CDR2 SVGAGI. CDR3 in DNA: TGTGCCAGCAGTATCGGGACAGTTGTTGATTCACCCCTCCACTTT. This translates into CASSIGTVVDSPLHF.

The chain has TRBV9 and TRBJ2-7; D possibly corresponds to TRBD1 (6 bases). The V end lost 0 bases, the J end lost 0 bases, and 10 bases lay between the germline ends. CDR1 is SGDLS, CDR2 YYNGEE, per germline. The CDR3 runs 15 residues. The CDR3 nucleotides read TGTGCCAGCAGCGTAGGGGACATAACCTCCTACGAGCAGTACTTC. It translates to CASSVGDITSYEQYF. The full variable domain, completed using reference TRBV9 and TRBJ2-7, is DSGVTQTPKHLITATGQRVTLRCSPRSGDLSVYWYQQSLDQGLQFLIQYYNGEERAKGNILERFSAQQFPDLHSELNLSSLELGDSALYFCASSVGDITSYEQYFGPGTRLTVT.

The V call is TRBV19, the J call TRBJ1-1; the match to TRBD1 covers 9 bases. Trimming at V came to 1 base and at J to 5 bases, leaving 17 bases not matched to a gene. The length of the CDR3 is 19 residues. Germline V gene data show CDR1 as LNHDA and CDR2 as SQIVND (reference sequence). Here the CDR3 reads CASSIGHQDRGIRRTEAFF. The CDR3 bases are TGTGCCAGTAGTATAGGTCATCAGGACAGGGGAATTAGAAGGACTGAAGCTTTCTTT.

This clone was seen only a few times. The chain recombines TRBV30 with TRBJ2-3; 10 nucleotides match TRBD2. Germline V gives CDR1 GTSNPN, CDR2 SVGIG (reference sequence). With V trimmed by 5 bases and J by 0 bases, 17 bases remained unmatched. The CDR3 sequence is 19 residues long. The CDR3 reads CAWGSPWTSGSLSTDTQYF. As DNA, the CDR3 is TGTGCCTGGGGGTCCCCGTGGACTAGCGGCTCGCTTAGCACAGATACGCAGTATTTT.

The chain employs TRBV19 and TRBJ2-3, with TRBD2 identical over 8 bases. The CDR3 runs to 14 residues. Trimming cost V 4 bases and J 3 bases; bases outside gene matches: 3. Germline loops: CDR1 LNHDA, CDR2 SQIVND (reference sequence). The DNA for the CDR3 is TGTGCCAGTAGTACGGGACTAGAGACAGATACGCAGTATTTT. This translates into CASSTGLETDTQYF.

The rearrangement joins TRBV11-2 to TRBJ2-7, with a possible D match to TRBD2 (5 bases). Germline V gives CDR1 SGHAT, CDR2 FQNNGV. V lost 4 bases to trimming and J lost 2 bases, with 9 bases between them. The CDR3 contains 13 residues. CDR3 sequence (DNA): TGTGCCAGCAGCTCGGACTTTACCTACGAGCAGTACTTC. Translation gives CASSSDFTYEQYF.

The CDR3 region is CAFLGGARGYTF. CDR3 nucleotides: TGTGCTTTTTTAGGGGGGGCGCGGGGCTACACCTTC. V usage is TRBV12-5 and J usage is TRBJ1-2; perhaps TRBD1 as D (6 bases). The CDR3 extends over 12 amino acids. Germline CDR1 reads LGHNT; CDR2 reads FRNRAP. Trimming took off 11 bases at V and 8 bases at J, with 18 bases between the two ends.

The rearrangement uses TRBV7-9 and TRBJ1-4; 8 bases align to TRBD1. This CDR3 comprises 14 residues. Looked up from germline, CDR1 is SEHNR and CDR2 is FQNEAQ (reference sequence). Trimming took 5 bases from V and 3 from J; bases not matched to a gene: 2. DNA for the CDR3: TGTGCCAGCAGCCCGGACAGGGCTAATGAAAAACTGTTTTTT. This encodes CASSPDRANEKLFF.

This clone appeared once. This chain uses TRBV19 with TRBJ2-2; TRBD1 is a possible D gene (5 bases). CDR3 length: 14 residues. Germline CDR1 is LNHDA and CDR2 is SQIVND (reference sequence). Trimming took off 10 bases at V and 1 base at J, with 13 bases between the two ends. DNA of the CDR3: TGTGCCACCCTGACAGATTGGAACACCGGGGAGCTGTTTTTT. Encoded protein: CATLTDWNTGELFF.

The CDR3 DNA reads TGCGCCAGCAGCCAAGACGTAGGCAGGGGAGCCGGACCCCTCCACTTT. Translated: CASSQDVGRGAGPLHF. The V call is TRBV4-3, the J call TRBJ1-6, with D possibly being TRBD1 (6 bases). Trimming left V 0 bases short and J 12 bases short, with 18 bases between. This CDR3 comprises 16 residues. From germline, CDR1 is LGHNA and CDR2 YSLEER.

The chain recombines TRBV5-5 with TRBJ1-1, with D tentatively TRBD1 (5 bases). The germline V and J ends were trimmed by 0 bases and 0 bases, with 12 bases remaining between them. This CDR3 has 16 amino acids. Germline V gene sequence: CDR1 SGHKS, CDR2 YYEKEE (reference sequence). The CDR3 region has the DNA TGTGCCAGCAGCTTGGCTCGACAGACTCTGAACACTGAAGCTTTCTTT. This sequence encodes CASSLARQTLNTEAFF.

The V and J genes are TRBV6-5 and TRBJ1-1, with D maybe TRBD1 (5 bases). The CDR3 length is 14 residues. CDR1 and CDR2 from the germline V gene are MNHEY and SVGAGI. Trimming removed 0 bases from V and 4 bases from J, with 9 bases in between. CDR3 sequence reads: CASSYSWGSTEAFF. CDR3 in DNA: TGTGCCAGCAGTTACTCTTGGGGCTCCACTGAAGCTTTCTTT.